The entry that follows covers one TCR beta chain sequence. The sample is drawn from a study of shared clonotypes between healthy human individuals. In the study's own analysis: Junction-only sequences without quality scores were provided by ImmunoSEQ, so filtering was different. Measured with immunoSEQ multiplex PCR; TCRdb has only the in-frame clones, and not every one. D and trimming were read from the DNA, whereas the V and J calls and clone size are those reported in that table. Altogether fewer than 1 million clones are present, about 96% being singletons, with the ten largest covering under 0.25%. Germline V lookup: CDR1 SSHAT, CDR2 FNYEAQ (reference sequence). The CDR3 sequence is 19 residues long. J was trimmed by 1 base and V by 3 bases; bases with no gene match: 15. Only CD45RO-negative cells positively selected for CCR7 counted as naive CD8 cells, so terminally differentiated effector memory CD45RA+ cells were excluded.

This chain connects TRBV7-7 to TRBJ2-1; 7 bases line up with TRBD2. The receptor comes from a man aged 30 to 39 in good health. Material for sequencing was naive CD8+ T cells sorted from blood. Written as DNA, the CDR3 is TGTGCCAGCAGCTTGGGAGGGACTGGCCCATTCTCGTCCTACAATGAGCAGTTCTTC. This sequence encodes CASSLGGTGPFSSYNEQFF.